The source of this T cell receptor (beta chain) is a study of blood T cells in healthy people across ages. The germline V gene has CDR1 SGHTA and CDR2 FQGNSA. The CDR3 loop spans 14 amino acids. Primers used in a second PCR of about 6 to 12 cycles were a sample-barcoded 5' primer and a J-beta primer mix. MiXCR, applied by TCRdb to the 5' RACE reads, yields one record per CDR3 protein. The data show about 1 million distinct CDR3 sequences, about 23% seen once. This clonotype has just a few counts. As yet, its antigen is unknown. Study-wide results and limits: Long-lived donors carried more naive CD4+ cells and greater diversity than aged donors.

These same records also appear under a second study, on T cells of mothers and their children. From that second work: Added by the second PCR's M1S primer were sample barcodes and 2-4 random nucleotides.

The sequenced sample consisted of blood. The J gene is TRBJ2-5, the V gene TRBV7-2; D call uncertain. Judging by the DNA end, TRBJ2-7 fits better; the J call may be wrong. This TCR was recovered from a girl aged 2 to 10 in good health. CDR3 coding DNA: TGTGCCAGCAGCTTAGTAGGCGATACGTACGAGCAGTACTTC. Its protein product is CASSLVGDTYEQYF.